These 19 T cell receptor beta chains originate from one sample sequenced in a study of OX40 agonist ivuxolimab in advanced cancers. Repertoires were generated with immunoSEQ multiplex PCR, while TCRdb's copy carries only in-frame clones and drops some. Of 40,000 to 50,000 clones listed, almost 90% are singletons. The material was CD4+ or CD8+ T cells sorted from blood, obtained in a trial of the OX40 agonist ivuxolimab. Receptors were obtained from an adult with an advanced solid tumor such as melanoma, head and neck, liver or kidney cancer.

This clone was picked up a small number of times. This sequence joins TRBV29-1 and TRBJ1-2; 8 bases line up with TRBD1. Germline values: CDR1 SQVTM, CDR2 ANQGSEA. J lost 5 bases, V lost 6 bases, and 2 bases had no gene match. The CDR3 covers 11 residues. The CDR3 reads CSVTGGYGYTF. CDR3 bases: TGCAGCGTCACAGGGGGGTATGGCTACACCTTC.

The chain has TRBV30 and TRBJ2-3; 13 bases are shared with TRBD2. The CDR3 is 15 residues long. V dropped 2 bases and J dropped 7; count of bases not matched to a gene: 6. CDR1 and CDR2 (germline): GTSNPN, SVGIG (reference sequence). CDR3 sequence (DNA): TGTGCCTGGAGTCAAGGACTAGCGGGAGTGAATACGCAGTATTTT. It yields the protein CAWSQGLAGVNTQYF.

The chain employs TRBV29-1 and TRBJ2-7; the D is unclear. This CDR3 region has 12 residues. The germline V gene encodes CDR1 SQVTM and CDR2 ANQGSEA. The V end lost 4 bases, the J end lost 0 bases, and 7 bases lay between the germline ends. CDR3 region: CSVAGTSYEQYF. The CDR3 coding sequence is TGCAGCGTTGCGGGTACCTCCTACGAGCAGTACTTC.

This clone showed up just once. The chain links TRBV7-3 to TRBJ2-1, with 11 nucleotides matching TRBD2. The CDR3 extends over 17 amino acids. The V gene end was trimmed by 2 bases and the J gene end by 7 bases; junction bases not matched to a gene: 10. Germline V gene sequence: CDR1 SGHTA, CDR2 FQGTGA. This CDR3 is CASSLSKLAGADNEQFF. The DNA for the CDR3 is TGTGCCAGCAGCTTATCCAAACTAGCGGGAGCGGATAATGAGCAGTTCTTC.

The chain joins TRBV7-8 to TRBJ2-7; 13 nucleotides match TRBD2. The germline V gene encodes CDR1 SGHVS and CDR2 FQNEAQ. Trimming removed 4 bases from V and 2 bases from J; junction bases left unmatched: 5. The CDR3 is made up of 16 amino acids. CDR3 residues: CASSSLLAGGAYEQYF. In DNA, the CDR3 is TGTGCCAGCAGCTCCCTACTAGCGGGGGGGGCCTACGAGCAGTACTTC.

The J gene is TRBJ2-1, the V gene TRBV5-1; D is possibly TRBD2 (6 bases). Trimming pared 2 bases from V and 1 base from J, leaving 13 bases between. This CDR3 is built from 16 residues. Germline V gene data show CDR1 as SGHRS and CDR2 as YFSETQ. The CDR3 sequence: CASSFTGTPSYNEQFF. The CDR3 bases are TGCGCCAGCAGCTTTACCGGGACTCCTTCCTACAATGAGCAGTTCTTC.

CDR3 amino acids: CASSLGPNTDTQYF. The CDR3 region has the DNA TGTGCCAGCAGCTTGGGACCAAACACAGATACGCAGTATTTT. J is TRBJ2-3 and V is TRBV5-6; D uncertain. The V end lost 0 bases, the J end lost 2 bases, and 7 bases lay between the germline ends. The CDR3 spans 14 residues. The germline V gene has CDR1 SGHDT and CDR2 YYEEEE.

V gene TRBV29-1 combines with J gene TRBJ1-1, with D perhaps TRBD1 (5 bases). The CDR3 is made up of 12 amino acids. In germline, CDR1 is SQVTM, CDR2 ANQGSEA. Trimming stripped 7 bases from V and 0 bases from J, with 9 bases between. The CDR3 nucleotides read TGCAGCGAGGGACGGATGAACACTGAAGCTTTCTTT. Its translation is CSEGRMNTEAFF.

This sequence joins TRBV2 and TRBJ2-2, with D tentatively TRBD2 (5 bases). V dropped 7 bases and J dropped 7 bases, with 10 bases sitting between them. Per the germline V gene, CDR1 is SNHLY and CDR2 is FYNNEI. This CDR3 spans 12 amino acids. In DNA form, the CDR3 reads TGTGCCAGCAAGGCGGAGGACGGGGAGCTGTTTTTT. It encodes CASKAEDGELFF.

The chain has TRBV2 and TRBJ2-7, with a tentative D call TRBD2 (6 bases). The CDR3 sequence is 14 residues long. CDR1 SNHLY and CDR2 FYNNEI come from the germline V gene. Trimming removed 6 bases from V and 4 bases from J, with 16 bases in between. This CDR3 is CASSLAVGVYEQYF. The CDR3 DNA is TGTGCCAGCAGCTTAGCGGTCGGAGTGTACGAGCAGTACTTC.

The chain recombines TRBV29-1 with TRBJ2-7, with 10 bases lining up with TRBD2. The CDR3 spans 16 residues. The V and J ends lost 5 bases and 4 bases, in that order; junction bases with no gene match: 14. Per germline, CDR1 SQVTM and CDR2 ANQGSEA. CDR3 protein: CSVSGASGRVSYEQYF. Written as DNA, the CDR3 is TGCAGCGTTTCAGGGGCTAGCGGGAGAGTAAGTTACGAGCAGTACTTC.

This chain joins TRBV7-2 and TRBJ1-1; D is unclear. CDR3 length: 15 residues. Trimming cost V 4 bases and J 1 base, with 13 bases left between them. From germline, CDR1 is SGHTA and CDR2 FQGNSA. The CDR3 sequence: CASSSIRHTNTEAFF. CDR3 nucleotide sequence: TGTGCCAGCAGCTCAATCCGACACACGAACACTGAAGCTTTCTTT.

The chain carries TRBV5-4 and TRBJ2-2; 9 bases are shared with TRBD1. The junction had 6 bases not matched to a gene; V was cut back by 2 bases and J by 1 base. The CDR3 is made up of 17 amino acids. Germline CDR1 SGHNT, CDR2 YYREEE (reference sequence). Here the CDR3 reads CASSFPPGQGNTGELFF. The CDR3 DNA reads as TGTGCCAGCAGCTTTCCGCCGGGACAGGGGAACACCGGGGAGCTGTTTTTT. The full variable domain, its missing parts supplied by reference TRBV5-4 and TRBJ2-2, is ETGVTQSPTHLIKTRGQQVTLRCSSQSGHNTVSWYQQALGQGPQFIFQYYREEENGRGNFPPRFSGLQFPNYSSELNVNALELDDSALYLCASSFPPGQGNTGELFFGEGSRLTVL.

For the CDR3, the DNA is TGTGCCAGCAGCCCCAGGACTAGCGGGAGGGTCCGACACACCGGGGAGCTGTTTTTT. Translated: CASSPRTSGRVRHTGELFF. The chain links TRBV9 to TRBJ2-2; 15 nucleotides align to TRBD2. Germline CDR1 is SGDLS and CDR2 is YYNGEE. The trim removed 4 bases at V and 3 bases at J, leaving 10 bases unmatched. This CDR3 has 19 amino acids.

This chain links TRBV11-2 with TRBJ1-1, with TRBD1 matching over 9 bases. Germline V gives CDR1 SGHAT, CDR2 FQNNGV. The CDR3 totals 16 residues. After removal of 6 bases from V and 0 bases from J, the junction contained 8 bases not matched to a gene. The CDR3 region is CASSKTGGALNTEAFF. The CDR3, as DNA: TGTGCCAGCAGTAAAACAGGGGGCGCGTTGAACACTGAAGCTTTCTTT.

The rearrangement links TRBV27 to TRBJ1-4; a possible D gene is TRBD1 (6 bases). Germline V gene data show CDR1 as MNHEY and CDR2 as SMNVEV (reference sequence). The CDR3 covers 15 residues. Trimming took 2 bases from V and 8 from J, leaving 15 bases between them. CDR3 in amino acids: CASSLRWQGSEKLFF. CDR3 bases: TGTGCCAGCAGTTTACGGTGGCAGGGGAGCGAAAAACTGTTTTTT.

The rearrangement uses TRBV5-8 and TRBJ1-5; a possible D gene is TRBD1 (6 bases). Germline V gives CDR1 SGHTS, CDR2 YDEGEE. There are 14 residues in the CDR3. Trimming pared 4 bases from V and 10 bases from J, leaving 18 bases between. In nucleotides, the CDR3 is TGTGCCAGCAGCGAGGACAGTGATGATCTACCCCAGCATTTT. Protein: CASSEDSDDLPQHF. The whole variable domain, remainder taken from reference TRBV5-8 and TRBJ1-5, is EAGVTQSPTHLIKTRGQQATLRCSPISGHTSVYWYQQALGLGLQFLLWYDEGEERNRGNFPPRFSGRQFPNYSSELNVNALELEDSALYLCASSEDSDDLPQHFGDGTRLSIL.

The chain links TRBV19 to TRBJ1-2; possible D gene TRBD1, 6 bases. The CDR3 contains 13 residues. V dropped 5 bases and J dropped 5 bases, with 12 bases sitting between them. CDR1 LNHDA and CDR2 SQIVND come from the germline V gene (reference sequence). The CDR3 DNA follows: TGTGCCAGTAGTCCCGCCGACAGGTATGGCTACACCTTC. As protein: CASSPADRYGYTF.

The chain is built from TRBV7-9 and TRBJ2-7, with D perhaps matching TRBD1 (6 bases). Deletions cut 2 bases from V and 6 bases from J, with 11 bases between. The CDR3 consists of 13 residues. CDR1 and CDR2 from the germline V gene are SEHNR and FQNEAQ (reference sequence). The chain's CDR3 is CASSLRQAGEQYF. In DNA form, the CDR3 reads TGTGCCAGCAGCTTACGACAGGCCGGCGAGCAGTACTTC.